Following are 32 T cell receptor beta chains from one sample sequenced in a study of T cells after yellow fever vaccination. Using its own MiXCR run on the 5' RACE reads, TCRdb lists one record per CDR3 protein. The data contain 400,000 or so distinct CDR3 sequences, around a tenth of them singletons. The source was PBMCs, collected on the day of the first yellow fever vaccination. These receptors all stem from a man between 18 and 35 years old who received the YFV17D yellow fever vaccine.

The chain couples TRBV7-9 to TRBJ2-7; D might be TRBD2 (6 bases). There are 15 residues in the CDR3. Per the germline V gene, CDR1 is SEHNR and CDR2 is FQNEAQ (reference sequence). Trimming pared 5 bases from V and 0 bases from J, leaving 14 bases between. DNA for the CDR3: TGTGCCAGCAGCCCCTCGGGGGTGGCCTCCTACGAGCAGTACGTC. It specifies CASSPSGVASYEQYV.

Ten or more counts support this clonotype. The V and J genes are TRBV5-1 and TRBJ1-6; D is ambiguous. The CDR3 totals 14 residues. The germline V and J ends were trimmed by 4 bases and 3 bases, with 8 bases remaining between them. Germline V gene lookup returns CDR1 SGHRS and CDR2 YFSETQ. The CDR3 loop reads CASSLGSYNSPLHF. CDR3 coding DNA: TGCGCCAGCAGCCTCGGTAGCTATAATTCACCCCTCCACTTT.

The chain links TRBV29-1 to TRBJ1-1; no clear D gene. V lost 6 bases to trimming and J lost 0 bases, with 14 bases between them. Per germline, CDR1 SQVTM and CDR2 ANQGSEA. The CDR3 spans 14 residues. The CDR3 DNA reads as TGCAGCGTGACGGCCCAGGTCATGAACACTGAAGCTTTCTTT. Amino acids: CSVTAQVMNTEAFF. The full variable domain, completed using reference TRBV29-1 and TRBJ1-1, is SAVISQKPSRDICQRGTSLTIQCQVDSQVTMMFWYRQQPGQSLTLIATANQGSEATYESGFVIDKFPISRPNLTFSTLTVSNMSPEDSSIYLCSVTAQVMNTEAFFGQGTRLTVV.

This chain connects TRBV6-2 or TRBV6-3 to TRBJ1-5, with D maybe TRBD1 (6 bases). Deletions cut 7 bases from V and 4 bases from J, with 14 bases between. In germline, CDR1 is MNHEY, CDR2 SVGEGT. This CDR3 has 14 residues. CDR3 region: CASTRQVMNQPQHF. The CDR3 DNA reads as TGTGCCAGCACCCGACAGGTTATGAATCAGCCCCAGCATTTT.

This clonotype was counted ten times or more. This chain connects TRBV4-1 to TRBJ2-2; TRBD2 matches 12 bases. V dropped 4 bases and J dropped 9; count of bases not matched to a gene: 6. CDR3 length: 15 amino acids. The germline gives CDR1 MGHRA, CDR2 YSYEKL. Here the CDR3 reads CASSPRLAGAWELFF. The CDR3 DNA follows: TGCGCCAGCAGCCCCCGACTAGCGGGGGCCTGGGAGCTGTTTTTT.

The CDR3 spells CASSFRLLGDYGYTF. CDR3 in DNA: TGTGCCAGTAGTTTCCGATTGTTGGGGGACTATGGCTACACCTTC. The V and J genes are TRBV19 and TRBJ1-2; D is perhaps TRBD1 (5 bases). The CDR3 contains 15 residues. Looked up from germline, CDR1 is LNHDA and CDR2 is SQIVND (reference sequence). Between the trimmed V and J ends, which lost 5 bases and 3 bases, there was a span of 16 bases. The full variable domain, completed using reference TRBV19 and TRBJ1-2, is DGGITQSPKYLFRKEGQNVTLSCEQNLNHDAMYWYRQDPGQGLRLIYYSQIVNDFQKGDIAEGYSVSREKKESFPLTVTSAQKNPTAFYLCASSFRLLGDYGYTFGSGTRLTVV.

This sequence joins TRBV10-2 and TRBJ2-7, with TRBD2 matching over 8 bases. Germline V gives CDR1 WSHSY, CDR2 SAAADI. The trim removed 7 bases at V and 3 bases at J, leaving 5 bases unmatched. There are 13 residues in the CDR3. CDR3 nucleotides: TGCGCCAGCACCGGGGGGGCCAGCTACGAGCAGTACTTC. It is translated as CASTGGASYEQYF.

The chain has TRBV6-1 and TRBJ1-1; D possibly corresponds to TRBD1 (5 bases). The germline V gene has CDR1 MNHNS and CDR2 SASEGT. The V gene lost 6 bases and the J gene lost 1 base, with 9 bases spanning the gap. The CDR3 sequence is 13 residues long. CDR3 in amino acids: CASSRQPNTEAFF. In nucleotides, the CDR3 is TGTGCCAGCAGCCGACAGCCGAACACTGAAGCTTTCTTT.

This rearrangement joins TRBV20-1 to TRBJ2-5; D possibly corresponds to TRBD2 (5 bases). The CDR3 totals 13 residues. V was clipped by 1 base and J by 3 bases, with 9 bases between them. Germline V lookup: CDR1 DFQATT, CDR2 SNEGSKA (reference sequence). The CDR3 protein is CSARGLPKETQYF. The DNA for the CDR3 is TGCAGTGCTAGAGGACTACCAAAAGAGACCCAGTACTTC.

There are a few counts of this clonotype. V and J are TRBV11-2 and TRBJ2-7, with 9 bases lining up with TRBD1. The CDR3 loop spans 15 amino acids. Per the germline V gene, CDR1 is SGHAT and CDR2 is FQNNGV. Germline trimming cut 5 bases from V and 3 bases from J; bases unmatched to any gene: 8. As DNA, the CDR3 is TGTGCCAGCAGCCGAATGGGACAGGGACTCTACGAGCAGTACTTC. This codes for CASSRMGQGLYEQYF.

The chain employs TRBV10-2 and TRBJ2-7, with 12 positions matching TRBD2. The J segment lost 8 bases and the V segment lost 5 bases, leaving 7 bases of the junction unmatched. Germline V gene sequence: CDR1 WSHSY, CDR2 SAAADI. CDR3 length: 14 amino acids. CDR3 bases: TGCGCCAGCAGTCTGACTAGCGGGAGCTATAAGCAGTACGTC. Amino acids: CASSLTSGSYKQYV.

A few counts support this clonotype. This chain uses TRBV5-5 with TRBJ1-5, with a possible D match to TRBD1 (6 bases). The V gene lost 4 bases and the J gene lost 5 bases, with 13 bases spanning the gap. This CDR3 comprises 14 residues. Germline V gene lookup returns CDR1 SGHKS and CDR2 YYEKEE (reference sequence). The CDR3 DNA follows: TGTGCCAGCAGCCCCCTTAGGGGGGATCAGCCCCAGCATTTT. This sequence encodes CASSPLRGDQPQHF.

V gene TRBV4-3 combines with J gene TRBJ2-7; 9 bases align to TRBD1. CDR1 and CDR2 (germline): LGHNA, YSLEER. The CDR3 runs 15 residues. Losses at the gene ends were 0 bases for V and 2 bases for J; bases not matched to a gene: 2. CDR3 residues: CASSQEWTGAYEQYF. The CDR3 region has the DNA TGCGCCAGCAGCCAAGAGTGGACAGGGGCCTACGAGCAGTACTTC.

This clonotype has a handful of counts. The chain carries TRBV20-1 and TRBJ1-3, with D possibly matching TRBD1 (5 bases). The V gene lost 3 bases and the J gene lost 7 bases, with 16 bases spanning the gap. Per the germline V gene, CDR1 is DFQATT and CDR2 is SNEGSKA (reference sequence). This CDR3 is built from 14 residues. This chain's CDR3 is CSASDAGRFNTIYF. CDR3 sequence (DNA): TGCAGTGCTAGTGACGCAGGGCGTTTTAACACCATATATTTT.

This chain uses TRBV5-1 with TRBJ2-5; D gene ambiguous. V shed 7 bases and J shed 3 bases, with 10 bases lying between them. In germline, CDR1 is SGHRS, CDR2 YFSETQ. The CDR3 is made up of 12 amino acids. The CDR3 DNA sequence: TGCGCCAGCGGTTCCGTCGAAGAGACCCAGTACTTC. It specifies CASGSVEETQYF.

The chain combines TRBV14 with TRBJ2-7; D might be TRBD1 (5 bases). This CDR3 region has 13 residues. Germline values: CDR1 SGHDN, CDR2 FVKESK. V lost 3 bases to trimming and J lost 3 bases, with 9 bases between them. CDR3 nucleotides: TGTGCCAGCAGCCAGGGGCTGGGCTACGAGCAGTACGTC. The encoded protein is CASSQGLGYEQYV.

This chain joins TRBV20-1 and TRBJ2-2, with 8 nucleotides matching TRBD1. Per the germline V gene, CDR1 is DFQATT and CDR2 is SNEGSKA (reference sequence). V was pared by 6 bases and J by 7 bases, with 7 bases of the junction left unmatched. CDR3 length equals 13 residues. The CDR3 nucleotides are TGCAGTGCGCGGACAGGGCAGGTCGGGGAGCTGTTTTTT. Encoded protein: CSARTGQVGELFF.

This clonotype was counted only a few times. The chain employs TRBV12-3 or TRBV12-4 and TRBJ2-4; 7 positions agree with TRBD1. The CDR3 covers 13 residues. J gave up 7 bases and V 6 bases, and 6 bases lay outside the gene matches. CDR3 sequence (DNA): TGTGCCAGCAGCCAGACAGGGTTCAACATTCAGTACTTC. Translation gives CASSQTGFNIQYF.

This clonotype was seen a handful of times. This chain uses TRBV4-3 with TRBJ2-5; D remains ambiguous. CDR3 length: 15 residues. Trimming took 0 bases from V and 5 from J, leaving 13 bases between them. Germline values: CDR1 LGHNA, CDR2 YSLEER. CDR3 region: CASSQERRRWETQYF. The CDR3 bases are TGCGCCAGCAGCCAAGAAAGGCGGCGTTGGGAGACCCAGTACTTC.

This clonotype has a handful of counts. The chain combines TRBV6-5 with TRBJ2-2; 8 bases are a match to TRBD1. The CDR3 runs to 17 residues. V dropped 0 bases and J dropped 5; count of bases not matched to a gene: 8. Germline V lookup: CDR1 MNHEY, CDR2 SVGAGI. This chain's CDR3 is CASSYSKTGVNTGELFF. CDR3 coding DNA: TGTGCCAGCAGTTACTCGAAGACAGGGGTGAATACCGGGGAGCTGTTTTTT.

The gene calls are TRBV4-3 and TRBJ2-3; either TRBD1 or TRBD2 may fit D (7 bases each). The CDR3 loop spans 18 amino acids. Germline CDR1 and CDR2: LGHNA and YSLEER. Between the trimmed V and J ends, which lost 4 bases and 4 bases, there was a span of 24 bases. The CDR3 DNA sequence: TGCGCCAGCAGCCTCGGAGGGGGCGGGGGCGGCGCGGCAGATACGCAGTATTTT. This encodes CASSLGGGGGGAADTQYF.

The V call is TRBV27, the J call TRBJ2-7, with 9 nucleotides matching TRBD1. Germline-derived CDR1 and CDR2 are MNHEY and SMNVEV (reference sequence). The length of the CDR3 is 14 residues. Unmatched junction bases numbered 3, after V lost 4 bases and J lost 2 bases. The CDR3 sequence: CASSWTGAPYEQYF. DNA for the CDR3: TGTGCCAGCAGTTGGACAGGGGCCCCCTACGAGCAGTACTTC.

This clonotype was recorded a few times. V gene TRBV3-1 combines with J gene TRBJ2-4; 7 bases line up with TRBD1. V dropped 4 bases and J dropped 10; count of bases not matched to a gene: 4. CDR3 length equals 12 residues. Germline assignment: CDR1 LGHDT and CDR2 YNNKEL (reference sequence). The CDR3 protein is CASSPTGIIQYF. The CDR3 DNA reads TGTGCCAGCAGCCCGACAGGGATAATTCAGTACTTC.

This chain connects TRBV29-1 to TRBJ2-3; a weak D match, TRBD2 (7 bases). Germline CDR1 SQVTM, CDR2 ANQGSEA. This CDR3 contains 15 residues. The CDR3 reads CSTRKGGTYADTQYF. The DNA of the CDR3 is TGCAGTACGAGGAAGGGAGGGACATACGCAGATACGCAGTATTTT.

This clonotype was observed at least ten times. The rearrangement uses TRBV30 and TRBJ1-1; D not certain. The CDR3 is 13 residues long. V was pared by 0 bases and J by 1 base, with 6 bases between. Germline V lookup: CDR1 GTSNPN, CDR2 SVGIG (reference sequence). In DNA form, the CDR3 reads TGTGCCTGGAGTGTACAGCCGAACACTGAAGCTTTCTTT. It yields the protein CAWSVQPNTEAFF. The full variable domain, its missing parts supplied by reference TRBV30 and TRBJ1-1, is SQTIHQWPATLVQPVGSPLSLECTVEGTSNPNLYWYRQAAGRGLQLLFYSVGIGQISSEVPQNLSASRPQDRQFILSSKKLLLSDSGFYLCAWSVQPNTEAFFGQGTRLTVV.

This clonotype appeared a few times. The V and J genes are TRBV7-9 and TRBJ1-1; 7 bases align to TRBD1. This CDR3 comprises 14 residues. V gave up 4 bases and J gave up 5 bases; unmatched junction bases: 7. Germline CDR1 and CDR2: SEHNR and FQNEAQ (reference sequence). CDR3 DNA: TGTGCCAGCAGCTCGTACAGGGGCAGGACTGAAGCTTTCTTT. Translating it yields CASSSYRGRTEAFF. Full variable domain (outside the CDR3, taken from reference TRBV7-9 and TRBJ1-1): DTGVSQNPRHKITKRGQNVTFRCDPISEHNRLYWYRQTLGQGPEFLTYFQNEAQLEKSRLLSDRFSAERPKGSFSTLEIQRTEQGDSAMYLCASSSYRGRTEAFFGQGTRLTVV.

This clonotype was picked up many times. This sequence joins TRBV29-1 and TRBJ1-1; 9 nucleotides match TRBD1. The V gene end was trimmed by 6 bases and the J gene end by 7 bases; junction bases not matched to a gene: 0. From germline, CDR1 is SQVTM and CDR2 ANQGSEA. CDR3 length: 10 amino acids. CDR3 protein: CSVGQGEAFF. The CDR3 bases are TGCAGCGTGGGACAGGGTGAAGCTTTCTTT.

J is TRBJ1-6 and V is TRBV7-8, with D perhaps matching TRBD1 (5 bases). The CDR3 runs to 16 residues. Germline lookup yields CDR1 SGHVS and CDR2 FQNEAQ. V lost 4 bases, J lost 7 bases, and 17 bases lay in between. CDR3 coding DNA: TGTGCCAGCAGCTCCTGGGGCAGTTTAGTGAATTCACCCCTCCACTTT. Its protein is CASSSWGSLVNSPLHF.

The chain uses TRBV11-2 and TRBJ2-5; D unclear. Deletions cut 1 base from V and 2 bases from J, with 14 bases between. The CDR3 spans 16 residues. Per the germline V gene, CDR1 is SGHAT and CDR2 is FQNNGV. CDR3: CASSLGWLTEQETQYF. The CDR3, as DNA: TGTGCCAGCAGCTTAGGGTGGCTTACCGAGCAAGAGACCCAGTACTTC.

The J gene is TRBJ1-3, the V gene TRBV3-1, with a possible D match to TRBD1 (5 bases). Looked up from germline, CDR1 is LGHDT and CDR2 is YNNKEL (reference sequence). V was cut by 5 bases and J by 3 bases, with 11 bases left in between. This CDR3 comprises 14 residues. CDR3 region: CASSRGGLGNTIYF. The CDR3 DNA reads TGTGCCAGCAGCAGGGGAGGACTTGGAAACACCATATATTTT.

This clonotype has a handful of counts. The V gene is TRBV28, the J gene TRBJ1-2; TRBD1 is a possible D gene (6 bases). Germline V gene lookup returns CDR1 MDHEN and CDR2 SYDVKM. This CDR3 is built from 13 residues. V was trimmed by 9 bases and J by 1 base, leaving 12 bases between them. The CDR3 DNA sequence: TGTGCCAGTGGACAGATAAGTAACTATGGCTACACCTTC. Translating gives CASGQISNYGYTF.

This sequence joins TRBV6-2 or TRBV6-3 and TRBJ2-6, with D possibly being TRBD1 (5 bases). Trimming took 0 bases from V and 1 from J, leaving 10 bases between them. The CDR3 totals 17 residues. Looked up from germline, CDR1 is MNHEY and CDR2 is SVGEGT. The CDR3 DNA reads TGTGCCAGCAGTTACTCGGTACAGGAATCTGGGGCCAACGTCCTGACTTTC. Amino acid sequence: CASSYSVQESGANVLTF.